This TCR beta chain was sequenced during a study of PD-L1 blockade in urothelial cancer. Study at large: It was around 2014 that patients started atezolizumab at 1,200 mg intravenously every 3 weeks. At 6 weeks and at 3 weeks (second dose) after treatment start, blood was analyzed.

Locally advanced or metastatic urothelial carcinoma was diagnosed in the patients. Sample contribution per patient ranged from 1 to 8, covering pretreatment and on-treatment. The method was immunoSEQ multiplex PCR; TCRdb's version includes in-frame clones alone and lacks a portion of them. The sample lists tens of thousands of clones, about 90% seen once, with around 16% in the top ten. Germline CDR1 and CDR2: SGHNT and YENEEA. V lost 5 bases, J lost 11 bases, and 7 bases stayed unmatched. CDR3 size: 12 residues. The sequencing used PBMCs, collected around atezolizumab (anti-PD-L1) treatment. V and J are TRBV11-3 and TRBJ2-5; 8 nucleotides align to TRBD1. The clonotype originates from a man between 60 and 75 years old with urothelial cancer. CDR3 in amino acids: CASSAGQGGQYF. In nucleotides, the CDR3 is TGTGCCAGCAGCGCCGGACAGGGAGGACAGTACTTC.